The 17 T cell receptor beta chains listed next were all sequenced from one sample in a study of graft-versus-host responses after intestinal transplantation (dated by TCRdb to the early 2020s). Preparation of the library involved the immunoSEQ multiplex PCR assay. TCRdb retrieved this table from immuneACCESS and kept in-frame rearrangements only. Not all clones are present; in checked studies, unresolved V genes account for under half, and no reason is known for the remainder. This sample gives tens of thousands of clones in total; over 80% of them show up just once. The ten largest clonotypes hold roughly 0.49% of the sample. Antigens of these TCRs are unknown. Sample time point, as interpreted from the label and publication: cells obtained before transplantation from donor or recipient. The specimen comprised unstimulated CD8+ T cells sorted from spleen or lymph node cells, sampled before intestinal transplant. These receptors all come from a human donor who received an intestinal transplant.

The rearrangement joins TRBV9 to TRBJ1-1; tentatively, D is TRBD1 (5 bases). Trimming cost V 0 bases and J 5 bases, with 8 bases left between them. This CDR3 comprises 13 residues. Germline V gene lookup returns CDR1 SGDLS and CDR2 YYNGEE. The CDR3 reads CASSVDHRTEAFF. CDR3 sequence (DNA): TGTGCCAGCAGCGTAGATCACAGGACTGAAGCTTTCTTT.

The V call is TRBV5-6, the J call TRBJ1-1; a weak D match, TRBD1 (6 bases). The CDR3 length is 14 residues. V lost 4 bases, J lost 0 bases, and 10 bases lay in between. Germline CDR1 SGHDT, CDR2 YYEEEE. The CDR3 spells CASSIGDMNTEAFF. The CDR3 coding sequence is TGTGCCAGCAGCATTGGGGACATGAACACTGAAGCTTTCTTT.

The chain joins TRBV27 to TRBJ2-5; 7 bases line up with TRBD2. The CDR3 sequence is 17 residues long. Germline values: CDR1 MNHEY, CDR2 SMNVEV (reference sequence). After removal of 3 bases from V and 1 base from J, the junction contained 11 bases not matched to a gene. CDR3 sequence (DNA): TGTGCCAGCAGTTTTGGTAATGTCGGGGGGTCCCAAGAGACCCAGTACTTC. It yields the protein CASSFGNVGGSQETQYF.

This sequence joins TRBV4-2 and TRBJ1-5; perhaps TRBD1 as D (5 bases). Trimming stripped 5 bases from V and 3 bases from J, with 14 bases between. CDR1 is LGHNA, CDR2 YNFKEQ, per germline. The CDR3 has 15 amino acids. The CDR3 here is CASSVFGGDNQPQHF. CDR3 bases: TGTGCCAGCAGCGTTTTCGGGGGGGACAATCAGCCCCAGCATTTT.

This clone was picked up a small number of times. This rearrangement joins TRBV6-4 to TRBJ2-1, with 13 bases identical to TRBD2. Trimming at V came to 2 bases and at J to 6 bases, leaving 1 base not matched to a gene. This CDR3 contains 15 residues. The germline gives CDR1 MRHNA, CDR2 SNTAGT. CDR3 nucleotide sequence: TGTGCCAGCAGTGACACTAGCGGGGGGGCCAATGAGCAGTTCTTC. Amino acids: CASSDTSGGANEQFF.

The genes are TRBV27 and TRBJ2-7, with D tentatively TRBD2 (5 bases). Per germline, CDR1 MNHEY and CDR2 SMNVEV (reference sequence). This CDR3 contains 15 residues. V lost 2 bases, J lost 1 base, and 12 bases lay in between. The CDR3 nucleotides are TGTGCCAGCAGTTTAACGGGGTCGGGATCCTACGAGCAGTACTTC. It is translated as CASSLTGSGSYEQYF.

The chain couples TRBV5-1 to TRBJ2-7; the D gene is possibly TRBD2 (5 bases). The germline V and J ends were trimmed by 7 bases and 5 bases, with 13 bases remaining between them. Germline V gene data show CDR1 as SGHRS and CDR2 as YFSETQ. The CDR3 extends over 12 amino acids. CDR3 amino acids: CASRHAGNEQYF. The CDR3 region has the DNA TGCGCCAGCCGCCACGCGGGCAACGAGCAGTACTTC.

The chain has TRBV11-2 and TRBJ1-3; D gene uncertain. Trimming took off 4 bases at V and 8 bases at J, with 24 bases between the two ends. This CDR3 spans 17 amino acids. CDR1 SGHAT and CDR2 FQNNGV come from the germline V gene. The CDR3 is CASSSQLDLYGSDTIYF. In DNA form, the CDR3 reads TGTGCCAGCAGCTCGCAGTTGGACCTTTACGGGAGCGACACCATATATTTT.

V is TRBV7-6 and J is TRBJ2-1; 7 bases agree with TRBD2. The length of the CDR3 is 14 residues. The germline CDR1 and CDR2 sequences are SGHVS and FNYEAQ. The J segment lost 7 bases and the V segment lost 4 bases, leaving 7 bases of the junction unmatched. Here the CDR3 reads CASSSGGGGNEQFF. The CDR3 DNA follows: TGTGCCAGCAGCTCAGGTGGGGGGGGGAATGAGCAGTTCTTC.

This chain uses TRBV5-6 with TRBJ2-2; D possibly corresponds to TRBD1 (6 bases). The ends were cut back, 6 bases at V and 4 bases at J, with 13 bases in the middle. Germline assignment: CDR1 SGHDT and CDR2 YYEEEE. The CDR3 loop spans 14 amino acids. The CDR3 DNA sequence: TGTGCCAGCACCCAACAGGGCGGCACCGGGGAGCTGTTTTTT. It is translated as CASTQQGGTGELFF. The full variable domain, rest sourced from reference TRBV5-6 and TRBJ2-2, is DAGVTQSPTHLIKTRGQQVTLRCSPKSGHDTVSWYQQALGQGPQFIFQYYEEEERQRGNFPDRFSGHQFPNYSSELNVNALLLGDSALYLCASTQQGGTGELFFGEGSRLTVL.

The chain recombines TRBV4-2 with TRBJ1-5; D not resolved. The V gene lost 0 bases and the J gene lost 1 base, with 13 bases spanning the gap. The germline gives CDR1 LGHNA, CDR2 YNFKEQ. The CDR3 runs to 17 residues. The CDR3 loop is CASSQEDARLSNQPQHF. DNA for the CDR3: TGTGCCAGCAGCCAAGAGGACGCGAGACTAAGCAATCAGCCCCAGCATTTT.

This clone has just one count. The J gene is TRBJ2-5, the V gene TRBV30, with 10 bases fitting TRBD2. The CDR3 totals 15 residues. Germline V gene lookup returns CDR1 GTSNPN and CDR2 SVGIG (reference sequence). J gave up 5 bases and V 2 bases, and 8 bases lay outside the gene matches. The CDR3 region is CAWSSGGASLETQYF. The CDR3 DNA reads TGTGCCTGGAGTAGCGGGGGGGCCTCGTTGGAGACCCAGTACTTC.

The rearrangement joins TRBV15 to TRBJ1-3; D may be TRBD1 (5 bases). Germline loops: CDR1 LNHNV, CDR2 YYDKDF (reference sequence). The CDR3 totals 15 residues. V dropped 0 bases and J dropped 4 bases, with 10 bases sitting between them. The CDR3 DNA reads TGTGCCACCAGCAGAGATGGGGGACTCGGAAACACCATATATTTT. The encoded protein is CATSRDGGLGNTIYF.

The CDR3 DNA reads as TGTGCCAGCAGCACCGGGACAAACGCCTACGAGCAGTACTTC. It is translated as CASSTGTNAYEQYF. V and J are TRBV7-9 and TRBJ2-7; D is possibly TRBD1 (6 bases). The germline CDR1 and CDR2 sequences are SEHNR and FQNEAQ (reference sequence). With 5 bases removed from V and 2 bases from J, the gap between germline ends came to 13 bases. The length of the CDR3 is 14 residues.

CDR3 in amino acids: CAGYNGTGAETQYF. For the CDR3, the DNA is TGTGCCGGATATAACGGGACAGGGGCGGAGACCCAGTACTTC. The chain uses TRBV7-9 and TRBJ2-5; 10 nucleotides line up with TRBD1. This CDR3 spans 14 amino acids. Germline CDR1 SEHNR, CDR2 FQNEAQ (reference sequence). Germline trimming cut 11 bases from V and 5 bases from J; bases unmatched to any gene: 11.

The chain is built from TRBV11-3 and TRBJ2-1; 7 positions match TRBD1. Germline CDR1 and CDR2: SGHNT and YENEEA. V was clipped by 2 bases and J by 5 bases; unmatched bases: 6. CDR3 length: 15 residues. The CDR3 DNA reads as TGTGCCAGCAGCTTATTCGGGACAGTAGACAATGAGCAGTTCTTC. Residues: CASSLFGTVDNEQFF.

This sequence joins TRBV21-1 and TRBJ2-7; the table's D call, TRBD2, was not checked against the DNA. TRBV21-1 is classified as a pseudogene. The CDR3 is 14 amino acids. The CDR3 reads CASSRRGARYEQYF. The CDR3 DNA is TGTGCCAGCAGCAGGCGGGGGGCCCGCTACGAGCAGTACTTC.